Following are 4 T cell receptor beta chains from one sample sequenced in a study of blood T cell repertoires in COVID-19. Generated by immunoSEQ multiplex PCR, the TCRdb table keeps only in-frame clones and is missing some. This sample yields around 280,000 clones, of which 70% to 90% are seen a single time; roughly 1.3% belongs to the top ten. Sequencing was performed on peripheral blood. The source is a man in his 70s with acute or convalescent COVID-19.

The chain uses TRBV19 and TRBJ2-1; perhaps TRBD1 as D (6 bases). The CDR3 loop spans 14 amino acids. Germline V gives CDR1 LNHDA, CDR2 SQIVND (reference sequence). Between the trimmed V and J ends, which lost 7 bases and 3 bases, there was a span of 13 bases. CDR3 nucleotide sequence: TGTGCCAGTAATGGGGGCCTATACTACAATGAGCAGTTCTTC. This sequence encodes CASNGGLYYNEQFF.

This clone was seen more than once but under ten times. Within the sample, other DNA sequences also encode this same CDR3. The CDR3 DNA reads TGTGCCAGCAGCTTCGACAGTTATGGCTACACCTTC. It encodes CASSFDSYGYTF. This chain joins TRBV7-9 and TRBJ1-2; perhaps TRBD1 as D (5 bases). V lost 3 bases, J lost 5 bases, and 7 bases lay in between. The CDR3 has 12 residues. Germline V lookup: CDR1 SEHNR, CDR2 FQNEAQ (reference sequence).

The table lists this clone with a few counts. The V and J genes are TRBV15 and TRBJ1-5; the D gene is possibly TRBD1 (6 bases). Germline values: CDR1 LNHNV, CDR2 YYDKDF (reference sequence). CDR3 length: 14 amino acids. Trimming pared 2 bases from V and 6 bases from J, leaving 11 bases between. The CDR3 spells CATSRRGAVQPQHF. CDR3 nucleotide sequence: TGTGCCACCAGCAGACGGGGGGCGGTTCAGCCCCAGCATTTT.

This clone was detected only a few times. The chain couples TRBV2 to TRBJ2-5; 10 bases are shared with TRBD1. The V gene end was trimmed by 4 bases and the J gene end by 4 bases; junction bases not matched to a gene: 9. CDR1 is SNHLY, CDR2 FYNNEI, per germline. The CDR3 is made up of 16 amino acids. Here the CDR3 DNA reads TGTGCCAGCAGTGGGAAGACAGGGGGCATGGGAGAGACCCAGTACTTC. Translating gives CASSGKTGGMGETQYF.